This T cell receptor beta chain was profiled in a study of cytomegalovirus exposure and HLA in healthy donors (TCRdb year 2017). General notes on the study: In an earlier analysis of approximately 500 of the donors, about 270 Gb of sequence data and 90 million to 120 million unique TCR beta sequences from about 190 million T cells were reported. The study was designed to test whether signatures of past pathogen exposure could be identified by cataloging public T cell receptors. The number of typed donors differed by locus: about 629-630 for A, B, C, DRB1 and DQB1; 500 to 550 for DQA1; 606 for DPA1; and 400 to 480 for DPB1. All discovery cohort repertoires had been generated on a single sequencing platform. High-throughput TCR immunosequencing, statistical association of individual TCRs with disease status, and machine learning were combined to predict cytomegalovirus infection status. Alongside the repertoire data, information on donor age, sex, ethnicity and CMV serostatus was compiled. Because of strong linkage in the cohort, 4 to 6 DR-DQ haplotypes were treated as single units for association and clustering. Among almost 400 genotyped donors of the cohort, an average of approximately 240,000 unique TCR beta nucleotide sequences were sequenced per donor, about a sixth of them non-productive. The study used immunosequencing to profile the T cell repertoires of about 670 subjects and linked those repertoires to cytomegalovirus serostatus. In addition to the first cohort of several hundred subjects, a separate validation cohort of 120 different subjects was used. In an earlier analysis of 500 to 650 of the donors, high-throughput TCR beta sequencing was used to judge whether each TCR beta V gene segment behaved as functional or pseudogenic. In a later genetic analysis, genome-wide SNP genotypes for about 55% of the roughly 670 donors were used, and that subset was treated as a discovery cohort. The genetic ancestry cluster associated with self-reported Caucasian donors included 70% to 85% of the approximately 430 genotyped donors. Approximately 310 gigabases of sequencing data and tens of millions of unique TCR sequences were included in an early release covering about 620 HLA-typed donors. HLA typing covered class I and class II loci at four-digit resolution. In the later analysis, no new phenotypic data were used to find candidate immune exposures; instead, reliance was placed on TCR beta sequences and their occurrence across donors. A later analysis re-examined previously published TCR beta repertoires from just over 650 donors and added high-resolution HLA genotyping to investigate patterns of TCR occurrence. The paper as a whole reports these results and caveats: Because counts were too low, seventeen rarely observed V segments, including chromosome 9 orphons, were excluded from the earlier analysis of several hundred of the donors. The classifier was reported to diagnose cytomegalovirus status with high specificity and sensitivity in both the original cohort and the validation cohort. According to a later analysis, most CMV-associated TCR beta chains appeared to be HLA-restricted, and the HLA associations seemed to be driven largely by CMV exposure. According to a later genetic analysis, donors in an Asian-associated ancestry cluster had fewer N-insertions in productive TCRs than the roughly 670-donor mean. The presence/absence analyses assumed that sequencing depth was roughly uniform across donors, and that assumption may not be true. In vitro tests confirmed that a few of the cytomegalovirus-associated TCR beta chains recognize cytomegalovirus antigens. A cluster of highly shared sequence variants was judged likely to represent a technical artifact of the sequencing pipeline. In a later analysis, TCR association rates were found to vary across HLA loci, with the most associated TCRs seen for DRB1 alleles and the fewest for HLA-C alleles. For the cohort, immune exposure information was limited to CMV serostatus. A further reported finding was that TCR beta sequences accurately predicted the HLA-A and HLA-B alleles for most subjects in the first cohort. Because HLA typing was unavailable for some donors at each locus, only the typed subset was used in association tests. Linkage disequilibrium might explain the correlated functional status among segregating V segments, but an unknown experimental factor could not be ruled out. The cohort was sequenced for TCR beta chains only, and without alpha or paired-chain data the features that could be detected were limited. In a later analysis, several top co-occurrence clusters were reported to appear linked to parvovirus B19, influenza, CMV and Epstein-Barr virus. The study listed over 150 TCR beta chains as associated with cytomegalovirus. An earlier analysis of around 600 of the donors showed that most TCR beta V segments appeared in productive rearrangements either about 87% or about 30% of the time, which broadly matched IMGT annotations. Most TCR sequences were observed very rarely across donors, whereas some public TCRs were present in many individuals. At a false discovery rate of 0.05, a later analysis linked around 15,000 TCR beta sequences to specific HLA alleles. In a later genetic analysis, a missense DCLRE1C variant was associated with V-gene and J-gene trimming of TCR beta chains, and the association was replicated in an independent cohort. When HLA alleles, especially DR and DQ, strongly co-occurred, TCR associations were difficult to assign to individual alleles. In a later analysis, HLA-associated TCR beta chains were found to be more clonally expanded and to have lower generation probabilities than equally common non-associated chains. According to the authors, the approach could potentially be generalized to other disease states and immunological phenotypes. The 87-base-pair reads could not distinguish some IMGT-functional V segments, including TRBV6-2 and TRBV6-3, so those segments were excluded.

About this clone: There is no known antigen for this receptor. Compared with germline, one end of the junction differs, possibly owing to a read error.

In total, approximately 700 healthy bone marrow donors made up the cohort. All cohort members were sampled while nominally healthy, although unrecorded immune exposures were likely present. The donor tested CMV seronegative and was one of the 352 seronegative cohort members. A peripheral blood sample was provided by each donor, and peripheral blood mononuclear cells were used for TCR beta sequencing. Genomic DNA extraction from the blood cell samples was performed with the Qiagen DNeasy Blood Extraction Kit. The germline V gene (reference sequence) sets CDR1 to SSHAT and CDR2 to FNYEAQ. The CDR3 runs 14 amino acids, cysteine and phenylalanine included. Just CDR3 DNA is preserved here, 42 bases in frame from base 1. Receptor amplification or capture employed the immunoSEQ multiplex PCR assay. The multiplex PCR relied on a mix of 60 forward primers for TCR Vbeta segments and 13 reverse primers for TCR Jbeta segments. The CDR3 region of rearranged TCR beta genes was amplified from genomic DNA by a multiplex PCR assay. Amplified TCR beta libraries were sequenced as 87-base-pair reads on the Illumina HiSeq System. Per the source publication's procedure: A later analysis tallied around 87 million unique TCR beta chains across the 610 or so repertoires, and around 9.9 million of those chains were shared by two or more donors. A nearest-neighbor algorithm error-corrected the raw reads and collapsed the reads into unique sequences, merging closely related sequences to remove PCR and sequencing errors. V, D and J gene segments were assigned by aligning CDR3 sequences to IMGT reference sequences. Each retained sequence needed at least a six-nucleotide match to both a V gene segment and a J gene segment. Rearrangements were called productive when the CDR3 lacked stop codons and stayed in frame with V and J; all others were non-productive. Following IMGT convention, CDR3 was defined as the stretch from the second conserved V-encoded cysteine to the conserved J-encoded phenylalanine. The earlier analysis of about 570 of the donors excluded any sequence lacking an unambiguous match to a single V gene segment. In an earlier analysis of roughly 600 of the donors, a V segment was called functional when productive rearrangements were above 56.7%, and segregating when the standard deviation between donors exceeded 5%. A statistical classification framework was built to diagnose cytomegalovirus status from the catalog of TCR beta chain sequences. V and J gene assignment, in a later analysis, came from comparing TCR nucleotide sequences with IMGT/GENE-DB human TR gene sequences. The TCRdist pipeline was used in a later analysis to assign CDR3 sequences and most-parsimonious VDJ recombination scenarios. In a later analysis, each TCR beta chain was defined by its CDR3 amino acid sequence together with its V-gene family, and reads lacking a unique V-gene family were excluded. A later analysis removed 592 highly shared, low-generation-probability nucleotide sequences to deal with suspected cross-contamination and a sequencing artifact. In a later analysis, a clonal expansion index was calculated for each public chain from normalized within-repertoire ranks of inferred template counts. In a later analysis, generation probabilities were computed using a VDJ recombination model fitted to out-of-frame rearrangements, and the results were checked against IGoR. In a later analysis, hypergeometric tests were used to score TCR-TCR, TCR-HLA and TCR-CMV co-occurrence, with a repertoire-size bias correction applied to TCR pairs. A later analysis estimated false discovery rates by permuting HLA or CMV assignments 20 times. In a later analysis, co-occurring TCRs were grouped with DBSCAN, and TCRdist sequence similarity was added when clustering was performed within HLA-allele-positive subsets. For co-occurrence clustering, repertoires with fewer than 30,000 or more than 120,000 public chains were excluded, along with five repertoires with anomalous nucleotide sharing. The clones in this table, taken by TCRdb from immuneACCESS, are in-frame only. Not every clone is retained; where verified, under half of the shortfall comes from an unresolved V gene, and the cause of the rest is unknown. V, J and clone size were drawn from that table, and D and trimming were deduced from the DNA. The table kept for this sample lists some 130,000 clones. The leading ten clones occupy roughly 1.7% of the sample.

The sequence was obtained from a man aged 18 to 30 in good health and CMV-seronegative. The sequencing sample was made of PBMCs. This chain joins TRBV7-7 to TRBJ2-7; the central 9 bases match TRBD2. The DNA reads TGTGCTAGCAGCCCACCGGGACTAGCTGCCGAGCAGTACTTC. Its translation reads: CASSPPGLAAEQYF. The entire variable domain, with the stretches around the CDR3 drawn from the reference TRBV7-7 and TRBJ2-7 proteins, is GAGVSQSPRYKVTKRGQDVTLRCDPISSHATLYWYQQALGQGPEFLTYFNYEAQPDKSGLPSDRFSAERPEGSISTLTIQRTEQRDSAMYRCASSPPGLAAEQYFGPGTRLTVT.